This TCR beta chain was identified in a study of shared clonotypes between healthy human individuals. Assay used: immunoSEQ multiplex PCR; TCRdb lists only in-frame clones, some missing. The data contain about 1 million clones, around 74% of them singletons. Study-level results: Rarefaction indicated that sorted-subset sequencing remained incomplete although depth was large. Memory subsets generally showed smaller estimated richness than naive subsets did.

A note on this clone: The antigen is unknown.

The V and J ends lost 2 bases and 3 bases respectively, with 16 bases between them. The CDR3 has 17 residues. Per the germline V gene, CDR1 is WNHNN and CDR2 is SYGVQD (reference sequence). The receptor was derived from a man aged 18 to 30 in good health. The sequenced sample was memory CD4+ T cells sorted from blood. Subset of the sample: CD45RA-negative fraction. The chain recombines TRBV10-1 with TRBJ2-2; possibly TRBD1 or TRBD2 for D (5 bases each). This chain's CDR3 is CASSERGTVDHTGELFF. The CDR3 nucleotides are TGCGCCAGCAGTGAGAGAGGGACGGTGGATCACACCGGGGAGCTGTTTTTT.